The rows below give T cell receptor beta chains drawn from one sample of a study of blood T cells in healthy people across ages. TCRdb used MiXCR to reprocess the 5' RACE reads, holding one entry per CDR3 protein. The sample shows just under 750,000 distinct CDR3 sequences, over 20% of them seen only once. The specimen was blood. All receptors come from a man between 65 and 85 years old in good health. Each CDR3 is given with its conserved first and last residue. The D gene is left open where the match is weak. Expanded clones get a size class; other rows say once, few or many, or leave the size out.

J gene	D gene	V gene	clone size	CDR3 protein	CDR3 DNA
TRBJ2-1	TRBD2	TRBV29-1	few	CSVESSSGRVLNEQFF	TGCAGCGTTGAATCTTCTAGCGGGAGGGTTCTCAATGAGCAGTTCTTC
TRBJ2-7	.	TRBV13	few	CASSPVPGAVYEQYF	TGTGCCAGCAGCCCTGTCCCGGGGGCGGTCTACGAGCAGTACTTC
TRBJ2-5	.	TRBV10-1	.	CASSASGSFGTQYF	TGCGCCAGCAGTGCCTCTGGGTCTTTTGGGACCCAGTACTTC
TRBJ1-4	.	TRBV7-9	few	CASSLALLGDSTNEKLFF	TGTGCCAGCAGCTTAGCGCTTCTGGGGGATTCCACTAATGAAAAACTGTTTTTT
TRBJ1-1	.	TRBV10-3	.	CAIRGGVWDTEAFF	TGTGCCATCAGGGGGGGGGTGTGGGACACTGAAGCTTTCTTT
TRBJ2-6	.	TRBV6-5	.	CASRSKPSSGANVLTF	TGTGCCAGCAGGTCTAAGCCCTCCTCTGGGGCCAACGTCCTGACTTTC
TRBJ2-4	TRBD1	TRBV18	few	CASSPTTGENTQYF	TGTGCCAGCTCACCTACGACAGGGGAAAACACTCAGTACTTC
TRBJ2-2	.	TRBV5-5	.	CASSLEGGTNTGELFF	TGTGCCAGCAGCTTGGAGGGGGGGACTAACACCGGGGAGCTGTTTTTT
TRBJ2-3	.	TRBV3-1	.	CASSQVSSGPSTDTQYF	TGTGCCAGCAGCCAAGTATCGTCCGGACCTAGCACGGATACGCAGTATTTT
TRBJ2-3	.	TRBV6-5	many	CASRDLDYTQYF	TGTGCCTCCCGGGACCTTGATTATACGCAGTATTTT
TRBJ2-3	.	TRBV5-1	.	CASRSQGPPDTQYF	TGCGCCAGCAGGTCCCAGGGTCCCCCAGATACGCAGTATTTT
TRBJ1-3	.	TRBV29-1	.	CSGRGGSGNTIYF	TGCAGCGGGAGGGGCGGCTCTGGAAACACCATATATTTT
TRBJ1-2	TRBD1	TRBV10-3	few	CAISDQGVGYTF	TGTGCCATCAGTGACCAGGGGGTTGGCTACACCTTC
TRBJ2-1	.	TRBV6-6	few	CASSPTLGVGFF	TGTGCCAGCAGCCCAACCTTAGGGGTCGGGTTCTTC
TRBJ2-3	.	TRBV27	many	CASSLSGRVVGTQYF	TGTGCCAGCAGTTTATCCGGCAGGGTGGTTGGTACGCAGTATTTT
TRBJ2-7	TRBD2	TRBV20-1	.	CSASSGGAHYEQYF	TGCAGTGCTTCAAGCGGGGGGGCCCACTACGAGCAGTACTTC
TRBJ2-1	TRBD1	TRBV14	.	CASRGSGTGFNEQFF	TGTGCCAGCAGGGGATCCGGGACAGGGTTCAATGAGCAGTTCTTC
TRBJ2-7	.	TRBV28	.	CASSLARYYEQYF	TGTGCCAGCAGTTTGGCCAGATACTACGAGCAGTACTTC
TRBJ2-4	TRBD2	TRBV20-1	.	CSARIWREKNIQYF	TGCAGTGCTAGGATCTGGCGGGAGAAAAACATTCAGTACTTC
TRBJ2-2	TRBD2	TRBV12-3/TRBV12-4	few	CASSFGLGLADANTGELFF	TGTGCCAGCAGTTTCGGGTTGGGACTAGCGGACGCGAACACCGGGGAGCTGTTTTTT
TRBJ2-5	.	TRBV2	few	CASSAQGKETQYF	TGTGCCAGCAGCGCGCAGGGGAAGGAGACCCAGTACTTC
TRBJ1-6	TRBD1	TRBV28	.	CASSRQGLRDYNSPLHF	TGTGCCAGCAGTCGACAGGGGCTCCGGGATTATAATTCACCCCTCCACTTT
TRBJ2-7	TRBD2	TRBV6-5	.	CASGTSGSFEQYF	TGTGCCAGCGGGACTAGCGGGAGTTTCGAGCAGTACTTC
TRBJ1-1	TRBD1	TRBV9	.	CASAKTGGWSTEAFF	TGTGCCAGCGCCAAGACAGGGGGCTGGAGCACTGAAGCTTTCTTT
TRBJ1-6	.	TRBV27	.	CASRDGQGLDSPLHF	TGTGCCAGCAGGGACGGTCAGGGTCTGGATTCACCCCTCCACTTT
TRBJ1-1	.	TRBV12-3/TRBV12-4	few	CASSLHGGDTEAFF	TGTGCCAGCAGTTTACACGGGGGTGACACTGAAGCTTTCTTT
TRBJ2-1	.	TRBV12-3/TRBV12-4	.	CASSLGNEPYNEQFF	TGTGCCAGCAGTTTGGGCAACGAGCCCTACAATGAGCAGTTCTTC
TRBJ2-1	.	TRBV20-1	.	CSATTIGEIYNEQFF	TGCAGTGCTACCACGATCGGGGAGATTTACAATGAGCAGTTCTTC
TRBJ1-2	.	TRBV25-1	.	CAGSGGWGISWGYTF	TGTGCCGGCAGTGGAGGATGGGGGATTTCATGGGGCTACACCTTC
TRBJ1-6	TRBD1	TRBV12-3/TRBV12-4	.	CASIRHPGGENSPLHF	TGTGCCAGCATCCGGCACCCAGGGGGTGAGAATTCACCCCTCCACTTT
TRBJ2-3	.	TRBV6-5	.	CASSTDSNRPDTQYF	TGTGCCAGCAGCACGGACAGCAACCGTCCAGATACGCAGTATTTT
TRBJ1-6	.	TRBV6-5	few	CASSPTESSYNSPLHF	TGTGCCAGCAGTCCTACTGAAAGCTCCTATAATTCACCCCTCCACTTT
TRBJ2-5	.	TRBV3-1	.	CASSQDQETQYF	TGTGCCAGCAGCCAAGATCAAGAGACCCAGTACTTC
TRBJ2-3	.	TRBV13	few	CASSQGPSQSNTDTQYF	TGTGCCAGCAGCCAAGGGCCCTCGCAGTCGAACACAGATACGCAGTATTTT
TRBJ1-4	.	TRBV7-2	.	CASRTDSATNEKLFF	TGTGCCAGCAGAACCGACAGCGCAACTAATGAAAAACTGTTTTTT
TRBJ2-1	TRBD2	TRBV5-5	.	CASRYGTSGSTGEQFF	TGTGCCAGCAGGTACGGGACTAGCGGGAGTACCGGGGAGCAGTTCTTC
TRBJ2-3	TRBD1	TRBV29-1	many	CSVDQEWGTGADTQYF	TGCAGCGTTGATCAGGAGTGGGGGACAGGGGCAGATACGCAGTATTTT
TRBJ2-3	TRBD2	TRBV20-1	.	CSASSGERTDTQYF	TGCAGTGCTAGTAGCGGGGAACGCACAGATACGCAGTATTTT
TRBJ2-7	TRBD1	TRBV2	.	CASSDWTGSHEQYF	TGTGCCAGCAGTGACTGGACAGGCTCACACGAGCAGTACTTC
TRBJ2-2	.	TRBV3-1	.	CASSYPQPGELFF	TGTGCCAGCAGCTACCCTCAACCCGGGGAGCTGTTTTTT
TRBJ1-5	.	TRBV6-5	.	CASSQRGTEPDQPQHF	TGTGCCAGCAGTCAACGAGGGACGGAACCCGATCAGCCCCAGCATTTT